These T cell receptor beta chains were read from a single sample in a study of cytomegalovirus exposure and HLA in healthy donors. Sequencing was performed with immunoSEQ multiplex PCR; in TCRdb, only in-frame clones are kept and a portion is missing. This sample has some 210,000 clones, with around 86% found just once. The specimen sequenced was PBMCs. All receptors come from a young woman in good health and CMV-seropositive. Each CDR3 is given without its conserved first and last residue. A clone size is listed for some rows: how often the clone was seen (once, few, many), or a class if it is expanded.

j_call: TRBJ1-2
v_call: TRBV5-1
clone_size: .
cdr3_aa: ASSLAGAGDPSFYGYT

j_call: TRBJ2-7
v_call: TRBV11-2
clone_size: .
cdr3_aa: ASGTSGRSEQY

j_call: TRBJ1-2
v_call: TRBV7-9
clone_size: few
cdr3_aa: ASSPTKNYGYT

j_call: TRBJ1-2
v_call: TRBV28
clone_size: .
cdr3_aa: ASSLTPRGNYGYT

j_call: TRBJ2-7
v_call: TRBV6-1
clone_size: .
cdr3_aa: ASGTSGIPIYEQY

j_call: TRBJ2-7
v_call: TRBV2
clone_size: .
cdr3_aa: ASIKGSPYEQY

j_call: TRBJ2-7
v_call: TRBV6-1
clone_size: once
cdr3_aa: ASSSLRTSGYEQY

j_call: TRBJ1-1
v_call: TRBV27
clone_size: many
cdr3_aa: ASRKQGLGTEAF

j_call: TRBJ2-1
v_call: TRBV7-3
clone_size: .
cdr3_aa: ASSSFDGNEQF

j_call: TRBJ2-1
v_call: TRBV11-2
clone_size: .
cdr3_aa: ASSLVLAGGNEQF

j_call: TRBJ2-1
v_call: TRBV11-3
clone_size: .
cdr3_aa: ASSRGGGIDEQF

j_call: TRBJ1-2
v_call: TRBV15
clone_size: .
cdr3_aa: ATSRRTQVLRGYT

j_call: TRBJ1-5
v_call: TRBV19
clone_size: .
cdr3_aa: ASSAGQGNQPQH

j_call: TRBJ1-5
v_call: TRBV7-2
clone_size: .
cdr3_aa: ASSTGPGQPQH

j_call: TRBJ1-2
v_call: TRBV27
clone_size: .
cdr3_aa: ASSLSGDRGAGYT

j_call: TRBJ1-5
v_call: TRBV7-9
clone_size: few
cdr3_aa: ASSAVADQPQH

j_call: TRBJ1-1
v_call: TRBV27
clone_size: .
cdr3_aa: ASSLQGGGNTEAF

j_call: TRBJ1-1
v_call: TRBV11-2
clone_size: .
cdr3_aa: ASSYRSTEAF

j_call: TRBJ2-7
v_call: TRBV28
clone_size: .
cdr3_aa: ASSLQRVYYEQY